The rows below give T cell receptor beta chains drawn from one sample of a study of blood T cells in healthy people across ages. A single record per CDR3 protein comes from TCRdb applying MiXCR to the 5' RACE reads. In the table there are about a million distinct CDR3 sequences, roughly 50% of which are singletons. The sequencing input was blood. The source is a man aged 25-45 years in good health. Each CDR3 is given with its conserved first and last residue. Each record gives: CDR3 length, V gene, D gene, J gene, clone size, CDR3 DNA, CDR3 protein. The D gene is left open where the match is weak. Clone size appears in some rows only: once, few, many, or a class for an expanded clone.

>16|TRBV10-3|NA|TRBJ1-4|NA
TGTGCCATCAGTGGGGGGGCCCAAGGGACTAATGAAAAACTGTTTTTT
CAISGGAQGTNEKLFF
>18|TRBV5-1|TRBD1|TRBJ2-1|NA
TGCGCCAGCAGTCCCGGGACAGGGGGCCGAAGCTCCTACAATGAGCAGTTCTTC
CASSPGTGGRSSYNEQFF
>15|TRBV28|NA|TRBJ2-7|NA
TGTGCCAGCAGTCACCTTGACAGTCTAGACTACGAGCAGTACTTC
CASSHLDSLDYEQYF
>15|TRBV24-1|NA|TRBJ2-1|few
TGTGCCACCAGTGACCCCTATACAGGGCTCAATGAGCAGTTCTTC
CATSDPYTGLNEQFF
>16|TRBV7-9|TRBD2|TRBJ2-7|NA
TGTGCCAGCCAACATCCGGGGAGGGATTCCTACAATGAGCAGTACTTC
CASQHPGRDSYNEQYF
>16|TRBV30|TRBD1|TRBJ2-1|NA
TGTGCCTGGAGGAGACAGGGATCTGGAGCCTACAATGAGCAGTTCTTC
CAWRRQGSGAYNEQFF
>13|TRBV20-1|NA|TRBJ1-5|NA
TGCAGTGCTAGTCAGCCGGGGAATCAGCCCCAGCATTTT
CSASQPGNQPQHF
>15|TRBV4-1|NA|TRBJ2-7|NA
TGCGCCAGCAGCCAAGATCTAGGCGCCCTCCACGAGCAGTACTTC
CASSQDLGALHEQYF
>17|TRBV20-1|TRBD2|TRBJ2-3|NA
TGCAGTGCTAGCCCCCCCGGGGGGGAATTTTTTGCTGATACGCAGTATTTT
CSASPPGGEFFADTQYF
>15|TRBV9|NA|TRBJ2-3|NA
TGTGCCAGCAACAAAGACTTGGGGTCCGAGAATACGCAGTATTTT
CASNKDLGSENTQYF
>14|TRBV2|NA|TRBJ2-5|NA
TGTGCCACCAGCCGCAGAGTAACCCAAGAGACCCAGTACTTC
CATSRRVTQETQYF
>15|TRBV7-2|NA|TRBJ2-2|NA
TGTGCCAGCAGCTTAGATCCAGGGAACACCGGGGAGCTGTTTTTT
CASSLDPGNTGELFF
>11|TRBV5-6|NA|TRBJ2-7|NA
TGTGCCAGCACCGATCGGTACGAGCAGTACTTC
CASTDRYEQYF
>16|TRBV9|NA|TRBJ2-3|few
TGTGCCAGCAGCCTGAACGCTCCGGGAGCCGCAGATACGCAGTATTTT
CASSLNAPGAADTQYF
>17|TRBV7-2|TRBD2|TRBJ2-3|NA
TGTGCCAGCAGCCGCCTAGCGGGGTTTGGGGCCACAGATACGCAGTATTTT
CASSRLAGFGATDTQYF